This is a list of T cell receptor beta chains from one sample in a study of shared clonotypes between healthy human individuals. Libraries were prepared by immunoSEQ multiplex PCR; TCRdb keeps only in-frame clonotypes and omits some of them. The sample yields roughly 2.5 million clones, more than 80% seen once. The sample comprised naive CD4+ T cells sorted from blood. The source of these receptors is a man aged 18 to 35 in good health. The CDR3 runs from the conserved cysteine through the conserved F or W. Fields, in order: CDR3 protein, CDR3 DNA, D gene, J gene, V gene, clone size. D genes are given only for firm matches. The size entry is marked missing in some rows and otherwise reads once, few, many or a size class.

CASSPIRWVNTEAFF,TGTGCCAGCAGCCCGATCAGGTGGGTGAACACTGAAGCTTTCTTT,-,TRBJ1-1,TRBV11-2,-
CSGTTGVDTQYF,TGCAGCGGCACTACAGGGGTAGATACGCAGTATTTT,TRBD1,TRBJ2-3,TRBV29-1,-
CASSSGTRADTQYF,TGTGCCAGCAGCTCCGGGACTAGGGCAGATACGCAGTATTTT,TRBD2,TRBJ2-3,TRBV5-4,-
CASSAESMNTEAFF,TGTGCCAGCAGTGCAGAAAGTATGAACACTGAAGCTTTCTTT,-,TRBJ1-1,TRBV2,-
CASSLEGGQGLNSPLHF,TGTGCCAGCAGCTTGGAGGGGGGACAGGGGCTTAATTCACCCCTCCACTTT,TRBD1,TRBJ1-6,TRBV5-5,-
CASSYSRGPYEQYF,TGTGCCAGCAGTTACTCCAGGGGGCCCTACGAGCAGTACTTC,TRBD1,TRBJ2-7,TRBV6-5,-
CASSFIDPYEQYF,TGTGCCAGCAGCTTCATAGATCCCTACGAGCAGTACTTC,-,TRBJ2-7,TRBV7-2,once
CASRASGANVLTF,TGTGCCAGCAGGGCATCTGGGGCCAACGTCCTGACTTTC,-,TRBJ2-6,TRBV6-1,-
CASSRQDNQPQHF,TGTGCCAGCAGCAGACAGGACAATCAGCCCCAGCATTTT,-,TRBJ1-5,TRBV9,few
CAISELGQGASGELFF,TGTGCCATCAGTGAGTTGGGACAGGGGGCATCCGGGGAGCTGTTTTTT,TRBD1,TRBJ2-2,TRBV10-3,-
CAKIDRGLAKNIQYF,TGTGCCAAGATAGACAGGGGCCTAGCCAAAAACATTCAGTACTTC,TRBD1,TRBJ2-4,TRBV19,-
CASSLGTTFYNEQFF,TGTGCCAGCAGCTTGGGGACCACCTTTTACAATGAGCAGTTCTTC,-,TRBJ2-1,TRBV11-2,-
CASSSTGLDEQFF,TGTGCTAGCAGCTCCACAGGACTTGACGAGCAGTTCTTC,-,TRBJ2-1,TRBV7-7,-
CASSPFAGNQETQYF,TGTGCCAGCTCACCATTCGCAGGGAACCAGGAGACCCAGTACTTC,-,TRBJ2-5,TRBV18,-
CASSLSGTQKTYEQYF,TGTGCCAGCAGCCTCTCCGGGACTCAAAAGACCTACGAGCAGTACTTC,-,TRBJ2-7,TRBV5-4,-
CASSFDRSGGTGTGELFF,TGTGCCAGCAGTTTCGACAGGTCAGGGGGGACGGGCACCGGGGAGCTGTTTTTT,-,TRBJ2-2,TRBV28,-
CSVYSAPELEQYF,TGCAGCGTCTACTCAGCTCCGGAGCTCGAGCAGTACTTC,-,TRBJ2-7,TRBV29-1,-
CASRDSSVDTDTQYF,TGCGCCAGCAGAGACTCTAGCGTAGATACAGATACGCAGTATTTT,-,TRBJ2-3,TRBV10-1,-
CASSYGGGTYEQYF,TGTGCCAGCAGTTACGGGGGGGGTACCTACGAGCAGTACTTC,TRBD2,TRBJ2-7,TRBV6-5,-
CASSISGTWGANGYTF,TGTGCCAGTAGTATTTCCGGGACATGGGGGGCCAATGGCTACACCTTC,-,TRBJ1-2,TRBV19,-
CASSRVAPDTQYF,TGTGCCAGCAGCCGGGTAGCGCCAGATACGCAGTATTTT,-,TRBJ2-3,TRBV5-6,-
CASSGGSSYNEQFF,TGTGCCAGCTCAGGGGGGAGCTCCTACAATGAGCAGTTCTTC,-,TRBJ2-1,TRBV18,-
CASSLDVGLENEQYF,TGCGCCAGCAGCTTGGACGTGGGGCTGGAGAACGAGCAGTACTTC,-,TRBJ2-7,TRBV5-1,-
CASSQDLGELFF,TGCGCCAGCAGCCAAGATCTCGGGGAGCTGTTTTTT,-,TRBJ2-2,TRBV5-4,-
CAWSSKASGQPQHF,TGTGCCTGGAGTAGCAAAGCCTCCGGTCAGCCCCAGCATTTT,-,TRBJ1-5,TRBV30,-
CATSGTGGYSNQPQHF,TGTGCCACCAGCGGGACAGGGGGTTATAGCAATCAGCCCCAGCATTTT,TRBD1,TRBJ1-5,TRBV15,-
CASSSRVRGTSSGNTIYF,TGCGCCAGCAGCTCCAGGGTTCGCGGGACTAGCTCTGGAAACACCATATATTTT,-,TRBJ1-3,TRBV4-1,-
CASSDLGTLKTEAFF,TGTGCCAGCAGCGATTTAGGGACTTTAAAGACTGAAGCTTTCTTT,-,TRBJ1-1,TRBV6-1,-
CASSRPKGNQPQHF,TGTGCCAGCAGCCGACCTAAGGGCAATCAGCCCCAGCATTTT,-,TRBJ1-5,TRBV21-1,-
CASSYGSGTGPYF,TGTGCCAGCAGTTACGGCTCCGGGACAGGTCCTTACTTC,TRBD1,TRBJ1-2,TRBV6-5,-
CASRMEDETQYF,TGTGCCAGCAGGATGGAGGACGAGACCCAGTACTTC,-,TRBJ2-5,TRBV2,-
CASSRGVNTEAFF,TGTGCCAGCAGCCGTGGGGTGAACACTGAAGCTTTCTTT,-,TRBJ1-1,TRBV11-3,-
CASSPNVREKLFF,TGTGCCAGCTCACCTAACGTCCGGGAAAAACTGTTTTTT,-,TRBJ1-4,TRBV18,once
CASSQGPEQYF,TGTGCCAGCAGCCAAGGTCCCGAGCAGTACTTC,-,TRBJ2-7,TRBV14,-
CASSPLGEKAFF,TGTGCCAGCAGCCCCCTGGGGGAAAAAGCTTTCTTT,-,TRBJ1-1,TRBV7-2,-
CATGMVGLASQETQYF,TGTGCCACCGGAATGGTGGGACTAGCGTCCCAAGAGACCCAGTACTTC,TRBD2,TRBJ2-5,TRBV10-3,-
CASSPLASGGVKNEQFF,TGTGCCAGCTCACCCTTGGCTAGCGGGGGGGTAAAGAATGAGCAGTTCTTC,TRBD2,TRBJ2-1,TRBV18,-
CASSPGGDRYSYEQYF,TGCGCCAGCAGCCCGGGGGGGGACCGATACTCCTACGAGCAGTACTTC,TRBD2,TRBJ2-7,TRBV4-1,-
CASSPRQGGYEQYF,TGTGCCAGCAGCCCCCGACAGGGGGGATACGAGCAGTACTTC,TRBD1,TRBJ2-7,TRBV9,-
CAISVDKVGEAFF,TGTGCCATCAGTGTGGACAAGGTAGGTGAAGCTTTCTTT,-,TRBJ1-1,TRBV10-3,-
CASSSGTGLNTGELFF,TGCGCCAGCAGCTCAGGGACAGGGTTGAACACCGGGGAGCTGTTTTTT,TRBD1,TRBJ2-2,TRBV5-1,-
CASSREGQGTREAFF,TGTGCCAGCAGTCGAGAGGGACAGGGGACCCGCGAAGCTTTCTTT,TRBD1,TRBJ1-1,TRBV6-6,-
CAWSKTGSTIQETQYF,TGTGCCTGGAGTAAGACAGGGTCTACCATCCAAGAGACCCAGTACTTC,TRBD1,TRBJ2-5,TRBV30,-
CASSGWTSGTYEQYF,TGTGCCAGCAGCGGATGGACTAGCGGAACCTACGAGCAGTACTTC,TRBD2,TRBJ2-7,TRBV9,-
CASSAGTGGKDEQYF,TGTGCCAGCTCAGCCGGGACAGGTGGGAAGGACGAGCAGTACTTC,TRBD1,TRBJ2-7,TRBV18,-
CAISESMAWGGETEAFF,TGTGCCATCAGTGAGTCTATGGCCTGGGGAGGAGAGACTGAAGCTTTCTTT,-,TRBJ1-1,TRBV10-3,once
CASKGRIVTGELFF,TGTGCCAGCAAGGGACGGATTGTCACCGGGGAGCTGTTTTTT,-,TRBJ2-2,TRBV21-1,-
CASSKTSGANTGELFF,TGCGCCAGCAGCAAAACTAGCGGGGCTAACACCGGGGAGCTGTTTTTT,TRBD2,TRBJ2-2,TRBV5-1,-